This T cell receptor beta chain stems from a study of cytomegalovirus exposure and HLA in healthy donors. Points from the study as a whole: A few chains tied to CMV proved CMV antigen-specific in vitro. The classifier reportedly diagnosed cytomegalovirus status with high specificity and sensitivity.

For this clone: Antigen: not known.

The primer mix had 60 Vbeta and 13 Jbeta primers. The repertoire was sequenced with immunoSEQ multiplex PCR; TCRdb's copy has only in-frame clones and lacks some. The sample includes approximately 200,000 clones. The CDR3 is made up of 15 amino acids. Germline assignment: CDR1 LGHNA and CDR2 YSLEER. V was clipped by 1 base and J by 6 bases, with 14 bases between them. The clonotype was recovered from a boy aged 10-17 years in good health and CMV-seronegative. The V and J genes are TRBV4-3 and TRBJ2-3; maybe TRBD1 (6 bases). Specimen: PBMCs. The CDR3 DNA reads TGCGCCAGCAGCCAAGGCAGGGGATCTGGGGATACGCAGTATTTT. It codes for CASSQGRGSGDTQYF.